Here is one TCR beta chain with its context. CDR1 is MNHEY and CDR2 is SVGAGI in the germline V gene. CDR3 length: 15 residues. Trimming took 8 bases from V and 7 from J, leaving 21 bases between them. This entry is derived from a study of technical replicates of blood from a few donors. TCRdb's copy holds only in-frame clones and misses some; the assay was immunoSEQ multiplex PCR. The table lists 65,000 to 80,000 clones, around 92% of them singletons, with 0.35% to 0.45% in the top ten. This sequence originates from a human donor in good health. The chain combines TRBV6-5 with TRBJ1-5; D is unresolved. Sequenced sample: T cells isolated from PBMCs. The CDR3 coding sequence is TGTGCCAGCGGAGGGCAAGGTTTGGGCGACCAGCCCCAGCATTTT. Translated: CASGGQGLGDQPQHF.